This TCR beta chain emerged from a study of naive and memory T cell subsets. This CDR3 is built from 15 residues. V was clipped by 8 bases and J by 9 bases; unmatched bases: 15. Germline V gene data show CDR1 as MGHDK and CDR2 as SYGVNS. Whole-study results and caveats: TCR abundance followed a power law differing between naive and memory subsets. A few larger clonotypes appeared in naive repertoires, especially CD8, possibly memory cells re-expressing CD45RA.

Comment on this clonotype: Its antigen is as yet unknown.

Two oligonucleotides, mixed equimolar, formed the beta constant-region primer covering TRBC1 and TRBC2. Four rounds of PCR amplified the ligated cDNA using nested alpha and beta constant-region primers plus SP2. Via MiXCR, TCRdb re-called the UMI-ligation and nested PCR reads, giving one row per CDR3 protein. The sample has around 140,000 distinct CDR3 sequences, approximately 18% seen once. The TCR was taken from a human donor in good health. The chain recombines TRBV25-1 with TRBJ2-1; 8 nucleotides line up with TRBD2. Sequencing input: naive CD8+ T cells from blood. The CDR3 DNA follows: TGTGCCAGCGGGAAGCCGGGACTAGGGTTGGCTGAGCAGTTCTTC. It is translated as CASGKPGLGLAEQFF. Full variable domain (outside the CDR3, taken from reference TRBV25-1 and TRBJ2-1): EADIYQTPRYLVIGTGKKITLECSQTMGHDKMYWYQQDPGMELHLIHYSYGVNSTEKGDLSSESTVSRIRTEHFPLTLESARPSHTSQYLCASGKPGLGLAEQFFGPGTRLTVL.